Following are 24 T cell receptor beta chains from one sample sequenced in a study of shared clonotypes between healthy human individuals. It was CD45RO-negative cells, positively selected for CCR7, that made up naive CD8 cells, with terminally differentiated effector memory CD45RA+ cells excluded. The table came from immunoSEQ multiplex PCR; TCRdb's copy has only in-frame clones and leaves some out. The sample holds around 2.1 million clones, about 92% seen once. Sequenced sample: naive CD8+ T cells from PBMCs. Source of these receptors: a man between 18 and 35 years old in good health. Some clones in this sample may be carry-over from other donors' samples.

To note about this clone: In the same sample, other DNA sequences code for this CDR3. The rearrangement uses TRBV5-1 and TRBJ2-3, with D possibly matching TRBD1 (6 bases). Looked up from germline, CDR1 is SGHRS and CDR2 is YFSETQ. Trimming took off 0 bases at V and 4 bases at J, with 12 bases between the two ends. CDR3 length equals 15 residues. The CDR3 protein is CASSLARQGSDTQYF. The CDR3 nucleotides read TGCGCCAGCAGCTTGGCTCGTCAGGGGTCAGATACGCAGTATTTT.

This chain links TRBV5-4 with TRBJ2-7; weak D call: TRBD1 (6 bases). CDR3 length: 15 residues. CDR1 is SGHNT, CDR2 YYREEE, per germline (reference sequence). Between the trimmed V and J ends, which lost 0 bases and 2 bases, there was a span of 12 bases. The CDR3: CASSLDLGTTYEQYF. CDR3 in DNA: TGTGCCAGCAGCTTGGATCTGGGGACAACCTACGAGCAGTACTTC.

This clone was seen only once. The V call is TRBV14, the J call TRBJ2-7; D is ambiguous. V was pared by 3 bases and J by 0 bases, with 6 bases between. CDR1 is SGHDN and CDR2 is FVKESK in the germline V gene. The CDR3 is made up of 13 amino acids. This chain's CDR3 is CASSHTDSYEQYF. In DNA form, the CDR3 reads TGTGCCAGCAGCCATACCGACTCCTACGAGCAGTACTTC.

This chain uses TRBV29-1 with TRBJ2-1; no definite D call. Trimming left V 7 bases short and J 6 bases short, with 13 bases between. The CDR3 has 12 residues. Germline values: CDR1 SQVTM, CDR2 ANQGSEA. CDR3 in amino acids: CSALDGSNEQFF. DNA of the CDR3: TGCAGCGCCCTGGACGGGTCCAATGAGCAGTTCTTC.

The gene calls are TRBV2 and TRBJ2-1, with 11 positions matching TRBD2. The germline CDR1 and CDR2 sequences are SNHLY and FYNNEI. This CDR3 is built from 15 residues. V trimming: 8 bases; J trimming: 8 bases; junction bases outside the gene matches: 11. The chain's CDR3 is CASGRSLAGGDEQFF. CDR3 in DNA: TGTGCCAGCGGGAGGTCCCTAGCGGGAGGTGATGAGCAGTTCTTC.

The chain has TRBV7-9 and TRBJ2-2, with D tentatively TRBD1 (5 bases). The V gene's germline CDR1 is SEHNR and CDR2 FQNEAQ (reference sequence). The V and J ends lost 6 bases and 4 bases respectively, with 9 bases between them. There are 13 residues in the CDR3. Here the CDR3 reads CASRGRGTGELFF. The CDR3 nucleotides are TGTGCCAGCAGGGGGCGAGGCACCGGGGAGCTGTTTTTT.

The chain combines TRBV28 with TRBJ2-7; TRBD1 or TRBD2 may be the D gene (5 bases each). CDR1 and CDR2 from the germline V gene are MDHEN and SYDVKM. This CDR3 is built from 14 residues. Trimming pared 3 bases from V and 4 bases from J, leaving 13 bases between. As DNA, the CDR3 is TGTGCCAGCAGTTTTTGGGACGGACAATACGAGCAGTACTTC. Protein product: CASSFWDGQYEQYF.

V gene TRBV19 combines with J gene TRBJ1-5; D uncertain. V was shortened by 3 bases and J by 0 bases, with 12 bases between the two germline ends. This CDR3 is built from 16 residues. Germline V gene data show CDR1 as LNHDA and CDR2 as SQIVND (reference sequence). The CDR3 sequence is CASSMAVLYSNQPQHF. Here the CDR3 DNA reads TGTGCCAGTAGTATGGCTGTTCTTTATAGCAATCAGCCCCAGCATTTT.

The chain employs TRBV28 and TRBJ2-7; D is perhaps TRBD1 (5 bases). This CDR3 has 13 residues. Germline V lookup: CDR1 MDHEN, CDR2 SYDVKM. V shed 8 bases and J shed 0 bases, with 11 bases lying between them. In DNA, the CDR3 is TGTGCCAGCGGCGACAGACACTCCTACGAGCAGTACTTC. Translating gives CASGDRHSYEQYF.

The chain is built from TRBV5-1 and TRBJ2-7; the D is unclear. Germline CDR1 reads SGHRS; CDR2 reads YFSETQ. Trimming pared 1 base from V and 0 bases from J, leaving 5 bases between. The CDR3 is 13 amino acids. The CDR3 region has the DNA TGCGCCAGCAGCTTGTTAGCCTCCTACGAGCAGTACTTC. Amino acid sequence: CASSLLASYEQYF.

The chain is built from TRBV27 and TRBJ1-5; D is unclear. Trimming cost V 6 bases and J 0 bases, with 15 bases left between them. The CDR3 covers 16 residues. Germline CDR1 and CDR2: MNHEY and SMNVEV (reference sequence). The CDR3 here is CASSPSWGFSNQPQHF. CDR3 DNA: TGTGCCAGCAGCCCCAGCTGGGGTTTTAGCAATCAGCCCCAGCATTTT.

J is TRBJ2-7 and V is TRBV27; 10 bases match TRBD1. Trimming took 6 bases from V and 5 from J; bases not matched to a gene: 16. Germline V lookup: CDR1 MNHEY, CDR2 SMNVEV (reference sequence). The CDR3 length is 17 residues. The CDR3 DNA is TGTGCCAGCAGCCAAACCGCCGGGACAGGGGTCGTCCACGAGCAGTACTTC. Encoded protein: CASSQTAGTGVVHEQYF.

This chain connects TRBV7-8 to TRBJ1-3; D may be TRBD1 (6 bases). CDR1 is SGHVS and CDR2 is FQNEAQ in the germline V gene. V was pared by 5 bases and J by 4 bases, with 18 bases between. This CDR3 has 16 amino acids. The CDR3 protein is CASSPDGGRLGNTIYF. The CDR3 nucleotides read TGTGCCAGCAGCCCGGACGGGGGGCGCTTGGGAAACACCATATATTTT.

The chain carries TRBV11-2 and TRBJ2-2; 8 bases align to TRBD1. CDR3 length: 19 residues. The germline gives CDR1 SGHAT, CDR2 FQNNGV. Trimming cost V 0 bases and J 1 base; bases outside gene matches: 10. The CDR3 region is CASSLDGWGRGQNTGELFF. CDR3 nucleotides: TGTGCCAGCAGCTTAGATGGTTGGGGCAGGGGGCAGAACACCGGGGAGCTGTTTTTT.

The count of this clone is one. This specimen includes other DNA sequences encoding the same CDR3. The J gene is TRBJ1-2, the V gene TRBV6-5; no firm D call. Germline CDR1 is MNHEY and CDR2 is SVGAGI. V lost 0 bases to trimming and J lost 5 bases, with 7 bases between them. The CDR3 loop spans 13 amino acids. The CDR3 sequence is CASSYSNRYGYTF. Written as DNA, the CDR3 is TGTGCCAGCAGTTACTCTAACAGATATGGCTACACCTTC.

V usage is TRBV27 and J usage is TRBJ2-2; D might be TRBD1 or TRBD2, each matching 5 bases. This CDR3 comprises 18 residues. Trimming left V 0 bases short and J 1 base short, with 15 bases between. Per germline, CDR1 MNHEY and CDR2 SMNVEV (reference sequence). The CDR3 coding sequence is TGTGCCAGCAGTTTATCATGGGGGTTTAGAGTGAACACCGGGGAGCTGTTTTTT. Translated: CASSLSWGFRVNTGELFF.

V gene TRBV9 combines with J gene TRBJ2-1; TRBD1 or TRBD2 may be the D gene (5 bases each). The ends were cut back, 4 bases at V and 7 bases at J, with 15 bases in the middle. CDR1 is SGDLS and CDR2 is YYNGEE in the germline V gene. The CDR3 contains 14 residues. CDR3 nucleotides: TGTGCCAGCAGCCCACGGTGGGGGTTTAATGAGCAGTTCTTC. Translated, it gives CASSPRWGFNEQFF.

The J gene is TRBJ2-5, the V gene TRBV2; TRBD2 matches 16 bases. The V segment lost 6 bases and the J segment 5 bases; nucleotides outside the gene matches: 3. Germline lookup yields CDR1 SNHLY and CDR2 FYNNEI. The CDR3 extends over 15 amino acids. CDR3: CASRPGLAGGETQYF. In DNA form, the CDR3 reads TGTGCCAGCAGACCGGGACTAGCGGGGGGGGAGACCCAGTACTTC.

This clone was found once. This chain joins TRBV6-6 and TRBJ1-5; D might be TRBD1 (5 bases). CDR1 is MNHNY and CDR2 is SVGAGI in the germline V gene (reference sequence). CDR3 length equals 15 residues. With 2 bases removed from V and 5 bases from J, the gap between germline ends came to 13 bases. CDR3 nucleotide sequence: TGTGCCAGCAGTTACGAACAGGAGGGCCATCAGCCCCAGCATTTT. This encodes CASSYEQEGHQPQHF.

The rearrangement uses TRBV2 and TRBJ2-4; 12 bases map to TRBD1. J gave up 4 bases and V 6 bases, and 7 bases lay outside the gene matches. CDR3 length: 16 residues. Germline CDR1 and CDR2: SNHLY and FYNNEI. CDR3 region: CASRPRDRGPKNIQYF. CDR3 nucleotide sequence: TGTGCCAGCAGGCCAAGGGACAGGGGGCCAAAAAACATTCAGTACTTC.

The chain links TRBV4-1 to TRBJ1-1; 11 nucleotides line up with TRBD1. With 4 bases clipped from V and 2 bases from J, the junction kept 9 bases outside the gene matches. This CDR3 spans 17 amino acids. CDR1 is MGHRA, CDR2 YSYEKL, per germline. CDR3 sequence: CASSLGTGGFPNTEAFF. The CDR3 DNA follows: TGCGCCAGCAGCCTTGGGACAGGGGGATTTCCCAACACTGAAGCTTTCTTT.

This chain links TRBV6-1 with TRBJ1-5; D call uncertain. The V end was cut by 1 base, the J end by 3 bases, with 10 bases between. Germline CDR1 MNHNS, CDR2 SASEGT. This CDR3 has 15 amino acids. The CDR3 nucleotides read TGTGCCAGCAGTGAAGTCCACCTAATCAATCAGCCCCAGCATTTT. Amino acids: CASSEVHLINQPQHF.

This clone showed up just a few times. V is TRBV5-6 and J is TRBJ1-1; D uncertain. This CDR3 is 13 amino acids long. V gave up 2 bases and J gave up 0 bases, with 5 bases separating them. Germline loops: CDR1 SGHDT, CDR2 YYEEEE. CDR3 region: CASSFTMNTEAFF. The CDR3, as DNA: TGTGCCAGCAGCTTTACCATGAACACTGAAGCTTTCTTT. The variable domain in full, completed from reference TRBV5-6 and TRBJ1-1, reads DAGVTQSPTHLIKTRGQQVTLRCSPKSGHDTVSWYQQALGQGPQFIFQYYEEEERQRGNFPDRFSGHQFPNYSSELNVNALLLGDSALYLCASSFTMNTEAFFGQGTRLTVV.

This clone was observed a single time. The V call is TRBV6-1, the J call TRBJ1-5; tentatively, D is TRBD1 (6 bases). Trimming shortened V by 2 bases and J by 5 bases, and 16 bases separated the two germline ends. This CDR3 comprises 16 residues. Per the germline V gene, CDR1 is MNHNS and CDR2 is SASEGT. CDR3 sequence reads: CASSELGGLEYQPQHF. CDR3 DNA sequence: TGTGCCAGCAGTGAATTAGGGGGTCTAGAGTATCAGCCCCAGCATTTT.